The 8 T cell receptor beta chains below all came from one sample that was sequenced in a study of tumor-infiltrating lymphocytes in primary liver carcinoma. With a constant-region primer, TCR beta cDNA was made from approximately 520 ng of total RNA. Slightly modified ARM-PCR served as the procedure for the TCR beta libraries. These libraries came from three rounds of nested multiplex PCR. Investigators reported that the first two PCR rounds, at roughly 10 cycles each, used TRBV1-TRBV30 forward primers with a C-beta reverse primer. TCRdb itself ran the multiplex PCR reads through MiXCR, one entry per CDR3 protein. This sample has about 110,000 distinct CDR3 sequences, with roughly 80% found just once. It was from around 18-30 mg of unsorted bulk tissue that RNA and DNA were co-extracted. The sequencing sample was made of liver tumor tissue from sampling region 3. Subset denoted: tumor region T3, left-lateral pole. These receptors were obtained from a man aged 40-55 years with primary liver carcinoma and hepatitis B virus infection.

A remark on this clonotype: The DNA is left out, because the CDR3 cannot be placed on it with certainty; the CDR3 is given as TCRdb lists it. The CDR3: CTSSLGATLPGSCFF. The chain recombines TRBV5-4 with TRBJ2-2. Germline-derived CDR1 and CDR2 are SGHNT and YYREEE (reference sequence). The CDR3 adds up to 15 amino acids, both ends counted.

This clonotype turned up a few times. The rearrangement uses TRBV19 and TRBJ2-3; D may be TRBD2 (5 bases). Deletions cut 5 bases from V and 6 bases from J, with 12 bases between. The CDR3 is 13 residues long. The V gene's germline CDR1 is LNHDA and CDR2 SQIVND (reference sequence). This CDR3 reads CASSVATTDTQYF. As DNA, the CDR3 is TGTGCCAGTAGTGTAGCGACCACGGATACGCAGTATTTT. The complete variable domain, with remaining parts taken from reference TRBV19 and TRBJ2-3, reads DGGITQSPKYLFRKEGQNVTLSCEQNLNHDAMYWYRQDPGQGLRLIYYSQIVNDFQKGDIAEGYSVSREKKESFPLTVTSAQKNPTAFYLCASSVATTDTQYFGPGTRLTVL.

Comments on this clonotype: One end of the junction varies from germline; a read error may be responsible. For the CDR3, the DNA is TGTACCAGCAATACCGTCGGAGGGAGGCGTGGCTACACCTTC. This translates into CTSNTVGGRRGYTF. The rearrangement links TRBV12-3 or TRBV12-4 to TRBJ1-2; no clear D gene. The CDR3 loop spans 14 amino acids.

This clonotype was observed many times. The chain couples TRBV7-3 to TRBJ2-2; D not resolved. The V gene's germline CDR1 is SGHTA and CDR2 FQGTGA. The CDR3 runs 15 residues. V lost 2 bases and J lost 5, with 12 bases in between. CDR3 residues: CASSLPKSGTGELFF. DNA of the CDR3: TGTGCCAGCAGCTTACCCAAAAGTGGAACCGGGGAGCTGTTTTTT.

The chain employs TRBV29-1 and TRBJ2-5; 12 nucleotides agree with TRBD2. CDR1 and CDR2 (germline): SQVTM, ANQGSEA. This CDR3 is 14 amino acids long. The CDR3 reads CIDILAGGVETQYF. Here the CDR3 DNA reads TGCATCGATATACTAGCGGGAGGAGTAGAGACCCAGTACTTC.

Turning to this clonotype: At one boundary the junction diverges from the germline segment, which might be a read error. The CDR3 loop is CVSSFSGPYNEQFF. The CDR3 bases are TGTGTCAGCAGCTTCTCCGGTCCCTACAATGAGCAGTTCTTC. V usage is TRBV11-3 and J usage is TRBJ2-1; D is ambiguous. The germline CDR1 and CDR2 sequences are SGHNT and YENEEA. The CDR3 is 14 residues long.

Of note for this clonotype: Because it lacks the conserved phenylalanine or tryptophan at the end, this CDR3 is likely a read error. The J gene is TRBJ2-5, the V gene TRBV29-1, with unresolved D. The CDR3 is 13 residues long. Germline V gives CDR1 SQVTM, CDR2 ANQGSEA. CDR3 in amino acids: CNVEASVQETQYL. The CDR3 coding sequence is TGTAACGTTGAAGCCTCGGTACAAGAGACCCAGTACTTA.

Regarding this clonotype: No conserved phenylalanine or tryptophan is present at the end of the CDR3, so a read error is the likely explanation. The DNA is omitted, as the CDR3 cannot be located on it reliably, and the CDR3 follows TCRdb's listing. This chain links TRBV10-3 with TRBJ2-3; the table's TRBD1 call for D was not verified on the DNA. The CDR3 length equals 15 residues, ends included. CDR1 is ENHRY and CDR2 is SYGVKD in the germline V gene. CDR3 in amino acids: CATSAGRGRTDTQSL.